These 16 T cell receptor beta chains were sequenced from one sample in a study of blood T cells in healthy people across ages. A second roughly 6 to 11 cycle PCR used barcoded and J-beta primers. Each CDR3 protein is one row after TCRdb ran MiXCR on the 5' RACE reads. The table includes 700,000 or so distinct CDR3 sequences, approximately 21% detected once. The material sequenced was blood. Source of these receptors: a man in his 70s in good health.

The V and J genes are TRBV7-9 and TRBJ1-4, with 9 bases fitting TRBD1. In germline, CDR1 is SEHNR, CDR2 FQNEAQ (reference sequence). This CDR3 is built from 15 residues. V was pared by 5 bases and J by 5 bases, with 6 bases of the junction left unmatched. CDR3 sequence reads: CASSATGGLNEKLFF. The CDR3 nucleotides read TGTGCCAGCAGCGCTACAGGGGGCTTAAATGAAAAACTGTTTTTT. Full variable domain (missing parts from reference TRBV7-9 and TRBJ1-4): DTGVSQNPRHKITKRGQNVTFRCDPISEHNRLYWYRQTLGQGPEFLTYFQNEAQLEKSRLLSDRFSAERPKGSFSTLEIQRTEQGDSAMYLCASSATGGLNEKLFFGSGTQLSVL.

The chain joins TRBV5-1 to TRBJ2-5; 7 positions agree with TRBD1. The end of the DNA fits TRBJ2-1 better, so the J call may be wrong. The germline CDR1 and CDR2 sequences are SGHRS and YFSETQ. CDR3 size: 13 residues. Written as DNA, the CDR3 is TGCGCCAGCAGCCAGGGACAGTCAAGGGAGCAGTTCTTC. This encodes CASSQGQSREQFF.

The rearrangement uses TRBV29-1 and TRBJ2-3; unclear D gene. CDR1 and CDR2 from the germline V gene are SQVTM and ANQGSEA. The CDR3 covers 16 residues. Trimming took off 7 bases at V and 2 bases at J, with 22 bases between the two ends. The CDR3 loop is CSAPSRAGALTDTQYF. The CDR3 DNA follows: TGCAGCGCTCCCTCTCGGGCAGGCGCCCTCACAGATACGCAGTATTTT.

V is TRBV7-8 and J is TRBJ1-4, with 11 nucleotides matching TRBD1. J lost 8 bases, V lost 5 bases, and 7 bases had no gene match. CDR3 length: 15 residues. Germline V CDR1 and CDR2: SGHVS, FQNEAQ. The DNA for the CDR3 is TGTGCCAGCAGCCCGATTGGGACAGGGGGAGAAAAACTGTTTTTT. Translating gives CASSPIGTGGEKLFF.

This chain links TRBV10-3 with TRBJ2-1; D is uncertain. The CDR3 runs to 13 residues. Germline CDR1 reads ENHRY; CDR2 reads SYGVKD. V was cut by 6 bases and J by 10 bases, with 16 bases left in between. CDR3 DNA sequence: TGTGCCATCAGCCCCGATTCCTACGAAGAGCAGTTCTTC. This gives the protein CAISPDSYEEQFF.

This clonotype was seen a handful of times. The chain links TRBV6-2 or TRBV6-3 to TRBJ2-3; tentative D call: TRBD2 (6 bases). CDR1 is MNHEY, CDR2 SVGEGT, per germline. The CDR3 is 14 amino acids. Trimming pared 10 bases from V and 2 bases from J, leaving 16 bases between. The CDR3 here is CATGDRRFTDTQYF. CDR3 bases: TGTGCCACGGGAGATCGAAGATTCACAGATACGCAGTATTTT.

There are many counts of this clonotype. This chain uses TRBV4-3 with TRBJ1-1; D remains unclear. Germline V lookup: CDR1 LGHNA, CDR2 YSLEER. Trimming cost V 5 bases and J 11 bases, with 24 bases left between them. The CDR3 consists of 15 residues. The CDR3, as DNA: TGCGCCAGCAGCGACCCTGTCGGGTCCGGAGGGAGGGCTTTCTTT. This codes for CASSDPVGSGGRAFF.

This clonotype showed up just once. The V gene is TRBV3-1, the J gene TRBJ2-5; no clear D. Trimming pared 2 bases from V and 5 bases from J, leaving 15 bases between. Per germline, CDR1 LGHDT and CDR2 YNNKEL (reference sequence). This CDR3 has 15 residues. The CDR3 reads CASSQIMAQPETQYF. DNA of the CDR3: TGTGCCAGCAGCCAAATTATGGCGCAGCCGGAGACCCAGTACTTC.

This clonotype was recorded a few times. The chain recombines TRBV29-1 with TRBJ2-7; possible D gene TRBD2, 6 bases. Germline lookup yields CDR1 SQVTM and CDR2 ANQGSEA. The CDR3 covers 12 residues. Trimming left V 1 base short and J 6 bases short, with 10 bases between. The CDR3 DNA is TGCAGCGTTGAAGGGGGGGAGGTCGAGCAGTACTTC. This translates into CSVEGGEVEQYF.

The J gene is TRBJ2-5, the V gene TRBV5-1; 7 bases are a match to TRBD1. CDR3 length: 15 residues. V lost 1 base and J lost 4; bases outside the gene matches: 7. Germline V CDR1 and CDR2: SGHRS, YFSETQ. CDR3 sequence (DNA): TGCGCCAGCAGCTTGTGGCAGGGGGAGATAGAGACCCAGTACTTC. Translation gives CASSLWQGEIETQYF.

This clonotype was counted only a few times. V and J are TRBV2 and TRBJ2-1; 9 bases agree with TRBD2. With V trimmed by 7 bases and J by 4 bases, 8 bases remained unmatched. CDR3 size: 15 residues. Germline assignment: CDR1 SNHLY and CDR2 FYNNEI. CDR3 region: CASNLLAGAYNEQFF. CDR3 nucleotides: TGTGCCAGCAACCTTTTAGCGGGGGCTTACAATGAGCAGTTCTTC.

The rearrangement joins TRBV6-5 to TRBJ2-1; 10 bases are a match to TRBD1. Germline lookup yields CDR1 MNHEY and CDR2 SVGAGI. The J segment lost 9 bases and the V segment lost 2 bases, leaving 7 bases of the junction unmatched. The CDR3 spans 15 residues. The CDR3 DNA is TGTGCCAGCAGTTACGACAGGGGGCTGATCGGTGAGCAGTTCTTC. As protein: CASSYDRGLIGEQFF.

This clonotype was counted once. The CDR3 here is CASSQEVSTGGITEAFF. DNA of the CDR3: TGCGCCAGCAGCCAAGAAGTTAGTACAGGGGGTATCACTGAAGCTTTCTTT. The chain uses TRBV4-3 and TRBJ1-1; 8 nucleotides align to TRBD1. In germline, CDR1 is LGHNA, CDR2 YSLEER. Trimming removed 0 bases from V and 4 bases from J; junction bases left unmatched: 10. CDR3 length: 17 residues.

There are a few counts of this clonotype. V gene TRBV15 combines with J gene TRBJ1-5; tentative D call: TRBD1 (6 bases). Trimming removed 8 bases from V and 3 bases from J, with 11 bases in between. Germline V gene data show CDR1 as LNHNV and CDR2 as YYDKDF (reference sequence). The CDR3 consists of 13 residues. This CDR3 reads CATVDSLNQPQHF. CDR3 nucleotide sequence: TGTGCCACCGTGGACAGTCTCAATCAGCCCCAGCATTTT. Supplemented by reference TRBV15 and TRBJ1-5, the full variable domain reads DAMVIQNPRYQVTQFGKPVTLSCSQTLNHNVMYWYQQKSSQAPKLLFHYYDKDFNNEADTPDNFQSRRPNTSFCFLDIRSPGLGDTAMYLCATVDSLNQPQHFGDGTRLSIL.

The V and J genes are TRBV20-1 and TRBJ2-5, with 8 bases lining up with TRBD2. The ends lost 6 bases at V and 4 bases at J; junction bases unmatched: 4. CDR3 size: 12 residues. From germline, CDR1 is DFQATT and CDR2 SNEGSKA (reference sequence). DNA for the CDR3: TGCAGTGCCTTAGCGGGGCGAGAGACCCAGTACTTC. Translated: CSALAGRETQYF.

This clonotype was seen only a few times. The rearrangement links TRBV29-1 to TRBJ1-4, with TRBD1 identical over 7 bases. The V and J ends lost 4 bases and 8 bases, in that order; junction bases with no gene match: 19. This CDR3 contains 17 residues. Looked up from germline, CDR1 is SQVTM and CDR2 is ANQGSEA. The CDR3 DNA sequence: TGCAGCGTTGTCTCCCCTTACACAGGGGCGGGATCCGAAAAACTGTTTTTT. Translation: CSVVSPYTGAGSEKLFF.